A single sample is the source of the 8 T cell receptor beta chains below, sequenced in a study of cytomegalovirus exposure and HLA in healthy donors. Primers included in the PCR were 60 Vbeta and 13 Jbeta primers. The protocol was immunoSEQ multiplex PCR, while the TCRdb copy is restricted to in-frame clones and leaves out a portion. The sample records 150,000 to 250,000 clones, approximately 85% being singletons. Material: PBMCs. All receptors come from a woman in her fifties or sixties in good health and CMV-seronegative.

Only a few counts were recorded for this clone. The chain recombines TRBV15 with TRBJ1-4; D might be TRBD1 (6 bases). Between the trimmed V and J ends, which lost 6 bases and 3 bases, there was a span of 17 bases. Germline V gene lookup returns CDR1 LNHNV and CDR2 YYDKDF (reference sequence). This CDR3 region has 16 residues. CDR3 sequence reads: CATRKQGTWANEKLFF. CDR3 bases: TGTGCCACCAGGAAACAGGGTACTTGGGCTAATGAAAAACTGTTTTTT.

This rearrangement joins TRBV4-3 to TRBJ2-1; no clear D gene. Deletions cut 0 bases from V and 7 bases from J, with 10 bases between. Germline V gene lookup returns CDR1 LGHNA and CDR2 YSLEER. CDR3 length: 14 residues. The CDR3 region has the DNA TGCGCCAGCAGCCAAGAACCGGGTTCGAATGAGCAGTTCTTC. Encoded protein: CASSQEPGSNEQFF.

V and J are TRBV18 and TRBJ1-5; 8 bases agree with TRBD1. Per germline, CDR1 KGHSH and CDR2 LQKENI. V trimming: 3 bases; J trimming: 1 base; junction bases outside the gene matches: 5. The CDR3 contains 16 residues. In DNA form, the CDR3 reads TGTGCCAGCTCACCCTATTGGACAGGGAGCAATCAGCCCCAGCATTTT. Protein: CASSPYWTGSNQPQHF. The full variable domain, in which reference TRBV18 and TRBJ1-5 provide the parts outside the CDR3, is NAGVMQNPRHLVRRRGQEARLRCSPMKGHSHVYWYRQLPEEGLKFMVYLQKENIIDESGMPKERFSAEFPKEGPSILRIQQVVRGDSAAYFCASSPYWTGSNQPQHFGDGTRLSIL.

The gene calls are TRBV5-1 and TRBJ2-2, with 8 bases aligning to TRBD2. The CDR3 has 16 amino acids. Trimming removed 2 bases from V and 0 bases from J; junction bases left unmatched: 3. Germline loops: CDR1 SGHRS, CDR2 YFSETQ. The CDR3: CASSLVAGTNTGELFF. CDR3 nucleotides: TGCGCCAGCAGCTTAGTAGCGGGAACGAACACCGGGGAGCTGTTTTTT.

This chain uses TRBV15 with TRBJ2-7, with D maybe TRBD2 (5 bases). The CDR3 has 15 amino acids. Germline assignment: CDR1 LNHNV and CDR2 YYDKDF (reference sequence). Trimming removed 0 bases at V and 7 bases at J, with 16 bases between. DNA for the CDR3: TGTGCCACCAGCAGAGATCAAGAAGTTAGGAGGGAGCAGTACTTC. Translating it yields CATSRDQEVRREQYF.

V usage is TRBV5-1 and J usage is TRBJ2-1; weak D call: TRBD1 (5 bases). In germline, CDR1 is SGHRS, CDR2 YFSETQ. The CDR3 runs to 13 residues. V lost 1 base, J lost 13 bases, and 15 bases lay in between. The CDR3 spells CASSLLVEGEQFF. CDR3 nucleotide sequence: TGCGCCAGCAGCTTGTTGGTCGAAGGGGAACAGTTCTTC. Together with reference TRBV5-1 and TRBJ2-1, the CDR3 gives the full variable domain: KAGVTQTPRYLIKTRGQQVTLSCSPISGHRSVSWYQQTPGQGLQFLFEYFSETQRNKGNFPGRFSGRQFSNSRSEMNVSTLELGDSALYLCASSLLVEGEQFFGPGTRLTVL.

The rearrangement links TRBV28 to TRBJ1-5, with 7 bases identical to TRBD1. Germline lookup yields CDR1 MDHEN and CDR2 SYDVKM. Trimming at V came to 6 bases and at J to 2 bases, leaving 4 bases not matched to a gene. This CDR3 contains 14 residues. Written as DNA, the CDR3 is TGTGCCAGCAGGATTACAGGGGGCAATCAGCCCCAGCATTTT. Translating gives CASRITGGNQPQHF.

The rearrangement joins TRBV19 to TRBJ2-7, with D perhaps matching TRBD1 (6 bases). V was clipped by 6 bases and J by 0 bases, with 12 bases between them. CDR1 is LNHDA, CDR2 SQIVND, per germline (reference sequence). This CDR3 is 14 amino acids long. CDR3 sequence: CASRDDRSSYEQYF. CDR3 DNA: TGTGCCAGTAGGGACGACAGGAGCTCCTACGAGCAGTACTTC. Variable domain in full (rest from reference TRBV19 and TRBJ2-7): DGGITQSPKYLFRKEGQNVTLSCEQNLNHDAMYWYRQDPGQGLRLIYYSQIVNDFQKGDIAEGYSVSREKKESFPLTVTSAQKNPTAFYLCASRDDRSSYEQYFGPGTRLTVT.